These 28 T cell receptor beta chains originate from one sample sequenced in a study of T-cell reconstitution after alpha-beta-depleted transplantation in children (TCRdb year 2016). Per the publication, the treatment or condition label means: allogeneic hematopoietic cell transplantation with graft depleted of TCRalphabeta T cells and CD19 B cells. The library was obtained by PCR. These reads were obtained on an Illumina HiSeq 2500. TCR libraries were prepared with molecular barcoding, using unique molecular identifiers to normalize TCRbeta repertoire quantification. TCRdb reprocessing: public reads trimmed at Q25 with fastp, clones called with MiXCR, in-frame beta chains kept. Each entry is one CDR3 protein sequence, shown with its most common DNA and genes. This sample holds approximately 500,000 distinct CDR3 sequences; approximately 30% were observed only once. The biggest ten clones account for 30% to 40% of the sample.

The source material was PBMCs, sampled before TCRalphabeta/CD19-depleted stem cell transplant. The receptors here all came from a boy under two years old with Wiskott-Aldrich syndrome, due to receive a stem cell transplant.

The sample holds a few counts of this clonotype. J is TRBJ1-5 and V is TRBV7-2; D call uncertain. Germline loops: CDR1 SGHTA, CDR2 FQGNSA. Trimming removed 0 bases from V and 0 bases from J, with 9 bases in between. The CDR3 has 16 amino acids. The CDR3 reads CASSLATDRSNQPQHF. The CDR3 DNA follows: TGTGCCAGCAGCTTAGCCACAGATCGTAGCAATCAGCCCCAGCATTTT.

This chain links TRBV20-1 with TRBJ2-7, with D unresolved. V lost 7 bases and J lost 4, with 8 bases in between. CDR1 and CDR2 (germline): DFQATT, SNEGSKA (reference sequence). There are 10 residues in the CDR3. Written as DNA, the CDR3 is TGCAGTGTAGCAGAATACGAGCAGTACTTC. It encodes CSVAEYEQYF.

CDR3 in amino acids: CASSWGLAGGPDTQYF. The CDR3 region has the DNA TGCGCCAGCAGCTGGGGTCTGGCGGGAGGGCCAGATACGCAGTATTTT. The chain employs TRBV5-1 and TRBJ2-3; the match to TRBD2 covers 9 bases. V lost 3 bases, J lost 4 bases, and 9 bases stayed unmatched. The germline CDR1 and CDR2 sequences are SGHRS and YFSETQ. The CDR3 has 16 amino acids. Together with reference TRBV5-1 and TRBJ2-3, the CDR3 gives the full variable domain: KAGVTQTPRYLIKTRGQQVTLSCSPISGHRSVSWYQQTPGQGLQFLFEYFSETQRNKGNFPGRFSGRQFSNSRSEMNVSTLELGDSALYLCASSWGLAGGPDTQYFGPGTRLTVL.

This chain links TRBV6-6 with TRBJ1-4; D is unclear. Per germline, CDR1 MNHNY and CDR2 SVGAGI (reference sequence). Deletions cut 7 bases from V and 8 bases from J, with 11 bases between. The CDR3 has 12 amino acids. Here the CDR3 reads CASTTTSEKLFF. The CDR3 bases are TGTGCCAGCACCACGACTAGCGAAAAACTGTTTTTT.

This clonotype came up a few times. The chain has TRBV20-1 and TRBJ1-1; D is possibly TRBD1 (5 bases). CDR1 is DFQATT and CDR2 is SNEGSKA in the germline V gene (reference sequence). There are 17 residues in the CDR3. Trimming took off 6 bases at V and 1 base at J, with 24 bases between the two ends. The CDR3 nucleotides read TGCAGTGCCAGGAACCGGGACGGTAAAAGATCGAACACTGAAGCTTTCTTT. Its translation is CSARNRDGKRSNTEAFF.

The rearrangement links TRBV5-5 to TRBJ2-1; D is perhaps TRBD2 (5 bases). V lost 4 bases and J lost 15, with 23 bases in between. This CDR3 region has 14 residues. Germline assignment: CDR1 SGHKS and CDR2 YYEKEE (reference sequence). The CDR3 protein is CASSPLLATPSGFF. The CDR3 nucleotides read TGTGCCAGCAGCCCATTATTAGCGACTCCCAGCGGGTTCTTC. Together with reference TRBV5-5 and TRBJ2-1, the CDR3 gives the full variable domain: DAGVTQSPTHLIKTRGQQVTLRCSPISGHKSVSWYQQVLGQGPQFIFQYYEKEERGRGNFPDRFSARQFPNYSSELNVNALLLGDSALYLCASSPLLATPSGFFGPGTRLTVL.

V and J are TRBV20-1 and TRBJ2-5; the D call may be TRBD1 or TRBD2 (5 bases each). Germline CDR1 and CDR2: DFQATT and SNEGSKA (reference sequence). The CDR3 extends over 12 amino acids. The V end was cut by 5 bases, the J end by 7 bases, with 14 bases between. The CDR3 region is CSARPTEGTQYF. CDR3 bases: TGCAGTGCTCGACCGACAGAGGGGACCCAGTACTTC.

The CDR3 sequence is CATSDLQAGRAHTEAFF. The CDR3 coding sequence is TGTGCCACCAGTGATTTGCAAGCGGGCAGGGCCCACACTGAAGCTTTCTTT. The chain combines TRBV24-1 with TRBJ1-1; a possible D gene is TRBD1 (5 bases). The length of the CDR3 is 17 residues. V was cut by 0 bases and J by 3 bases, with 16 bases left in between. Germline V CDR1 and CDR2: KGHDR, SFDVKD.

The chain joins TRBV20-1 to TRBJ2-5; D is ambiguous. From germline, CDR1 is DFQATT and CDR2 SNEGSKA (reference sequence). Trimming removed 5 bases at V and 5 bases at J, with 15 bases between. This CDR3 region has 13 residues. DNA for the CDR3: TGCAGTGCTCCGGTTTCAAGCAAGGAGACCCAGTACTTC. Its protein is CSAPVSSKETQYF.

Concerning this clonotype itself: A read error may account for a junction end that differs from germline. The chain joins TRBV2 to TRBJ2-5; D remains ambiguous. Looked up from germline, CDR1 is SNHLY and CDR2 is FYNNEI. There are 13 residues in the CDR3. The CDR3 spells CASSEVGWETQYF. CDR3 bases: TGTGCCAGCAGCGAAGTCGGGTGGGAGACCCAGTACTTC.

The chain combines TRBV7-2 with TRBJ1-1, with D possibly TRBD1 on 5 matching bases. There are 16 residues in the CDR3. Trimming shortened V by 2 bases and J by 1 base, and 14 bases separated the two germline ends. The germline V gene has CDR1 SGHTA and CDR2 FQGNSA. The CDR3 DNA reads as TGTGCCAGCAGCTTAATGCGACAGACGACGAACACTGAAGCTTTCTTT. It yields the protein CASSLMRQTTNTEAFF. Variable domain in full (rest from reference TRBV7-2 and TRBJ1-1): GAGVSQSPSNKVTEKGKDVELRCDPISGHTALYWYRQSLGQGLEFLIYFQGNSAPDKSGLPSDRFSAERTGGSVSTLTIQRTQQEDSAVYLCASSLMRQTTNTEAFFGQGTRLTVV.

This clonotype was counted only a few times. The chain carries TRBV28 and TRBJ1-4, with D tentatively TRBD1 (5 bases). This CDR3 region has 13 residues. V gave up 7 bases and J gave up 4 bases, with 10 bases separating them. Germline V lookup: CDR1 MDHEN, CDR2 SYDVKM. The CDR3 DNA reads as TGTGCCAGCAATCGACAGTTTAATGAAAAACTGTTTTTT. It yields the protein CASNRQFNEKLFF.

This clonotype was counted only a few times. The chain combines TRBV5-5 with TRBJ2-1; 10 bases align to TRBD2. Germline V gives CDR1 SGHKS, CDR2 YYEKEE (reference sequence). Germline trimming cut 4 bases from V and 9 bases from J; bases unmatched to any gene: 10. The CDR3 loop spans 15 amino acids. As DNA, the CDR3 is TGTGCCAGCAGCCGAGAGGGACTAGCGTTCGGTGAGCAGTTCTTC. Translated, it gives CASSREGLAFGEQFF.

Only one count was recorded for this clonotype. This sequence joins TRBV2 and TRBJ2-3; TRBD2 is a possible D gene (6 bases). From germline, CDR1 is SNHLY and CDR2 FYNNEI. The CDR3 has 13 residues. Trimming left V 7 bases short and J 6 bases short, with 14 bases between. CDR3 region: CASIKPGADTQYF. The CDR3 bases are TGTGCCAGCATAAAGCCGGGAGCCGATACGCAGTATTTT.

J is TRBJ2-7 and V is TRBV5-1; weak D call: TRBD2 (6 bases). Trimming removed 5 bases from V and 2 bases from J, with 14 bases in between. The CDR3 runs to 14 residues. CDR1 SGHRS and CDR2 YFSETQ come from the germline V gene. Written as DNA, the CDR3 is TGCGCCAGCAGGCGATCTAGCGTGGCCTACGAGCAGTACTTC. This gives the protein CASRRSSVAYEQYF.

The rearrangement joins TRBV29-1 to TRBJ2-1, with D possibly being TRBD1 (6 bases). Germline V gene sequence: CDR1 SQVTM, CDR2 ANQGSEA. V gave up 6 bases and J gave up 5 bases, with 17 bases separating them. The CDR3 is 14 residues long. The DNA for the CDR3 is TGCAGCGTAGACCGGGACACTAACAACAATGAGCAGTTCTTC. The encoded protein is CSVDRDTNNNEQFF.

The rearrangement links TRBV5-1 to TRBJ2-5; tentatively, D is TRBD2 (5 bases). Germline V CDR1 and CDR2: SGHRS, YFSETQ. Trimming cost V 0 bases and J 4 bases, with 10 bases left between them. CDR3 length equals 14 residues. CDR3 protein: CASSLGGNGETQYF. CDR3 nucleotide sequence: TGCGCCAGCAGCTTGGGAGGGAACGGAGAGACCCAGTACTTC.

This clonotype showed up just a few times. In DNA, the CDR3 is TGCGCCAGCAGCCAAGATGAGCGGGGAGTCACAGATACGCAGTATTTT. Its protein product is CASSQDERGVTDTQYF. This rearrangement joins TRBV4-1 to TRBJ2-3, with 7 nucleotides matching TRBD2. Germline loops: CDR1 MGHRA, CDR2 YSYEKL. Losses at the gene ends were 0 bases for V and 2 bases for J; bases not matched to a gene: 5. The CDR3 totals 16 residues.

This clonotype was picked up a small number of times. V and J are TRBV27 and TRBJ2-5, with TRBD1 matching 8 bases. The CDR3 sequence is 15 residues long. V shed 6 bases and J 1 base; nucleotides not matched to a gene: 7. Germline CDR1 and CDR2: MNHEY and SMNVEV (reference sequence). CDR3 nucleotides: TGTGCCAGCAGCCCGACAGGGGACCCCCAAGAGACCCAGTACTTC. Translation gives CASSPTGDPQETQYF.

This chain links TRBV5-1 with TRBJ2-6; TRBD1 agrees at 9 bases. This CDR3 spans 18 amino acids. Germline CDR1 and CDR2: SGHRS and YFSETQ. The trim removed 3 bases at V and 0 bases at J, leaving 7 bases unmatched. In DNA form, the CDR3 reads TGCGCCAGCAGCTCCGGGGGGACAGGGTACTCTGGGGCCAACGTCCTGACTTTC. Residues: CASSSGGTGYSGANVLTF.

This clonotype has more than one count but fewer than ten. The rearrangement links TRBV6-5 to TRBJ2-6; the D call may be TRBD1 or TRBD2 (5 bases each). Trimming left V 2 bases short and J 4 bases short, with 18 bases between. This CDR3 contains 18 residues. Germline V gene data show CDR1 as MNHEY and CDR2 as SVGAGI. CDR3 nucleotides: TGTGCCAGCAGTTACCGACGGTGGGCAGGGACCGGGGCCAACGTCCTGACTTTC. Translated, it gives CASSYRRWAGTGANVLTF.

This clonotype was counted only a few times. In nucleotides, the CDR3 is TGTGCCAGCAGCCAGACCCCCGGGGCGGGTACTAATGAAAAACTGTTTTTT. Translating gives CASSQTPGAGTNEKLFF. The rearrangement links TRBV3-1 to TRBJ1-4; TRBD1 is a possible D gene (5 bases). CDR3 length equals 17 residues. Trimming removed 3 bases from V and 2 bases from J, with 16 bases in between. Germline CDR1 and CDR2: LGHDT and YNNKEL (reference sequence).

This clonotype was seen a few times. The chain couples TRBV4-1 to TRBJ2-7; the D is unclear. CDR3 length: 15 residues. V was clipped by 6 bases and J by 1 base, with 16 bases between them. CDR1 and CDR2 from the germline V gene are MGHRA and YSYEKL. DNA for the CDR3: TGCGCCAGCAGGGACCCGGCAAGGGCTTCCTACGAGCAGTACTTC. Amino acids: CASRDPARASYEQYF.

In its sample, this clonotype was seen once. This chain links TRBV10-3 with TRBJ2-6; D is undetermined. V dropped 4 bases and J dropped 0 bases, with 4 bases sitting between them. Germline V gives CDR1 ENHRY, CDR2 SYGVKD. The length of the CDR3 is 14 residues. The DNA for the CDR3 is TGTGCCATCAGTGCGAGCTCTGGGGCCAACGTCCTGACTTTC. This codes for CAISASSGANVLTF.

The CDR3 spells CASSQEWDRDNQPQHF. CDR3 DNA sequence: TGTGCCAGCAGCCAAGAATGGGACAGAGACAATCAGCCCCAGCATTTT. This chain connects TRBV4-2 to TRBJ1-5; 7 nucleotides align to TRBD1. J gave up 3 bases and V 0 bases, and 5 bases lay outside the gene matches. Germline CDR1 and CDR2: LGHNA and YNFKEQ. This CDR3 spans 16 amino acids.

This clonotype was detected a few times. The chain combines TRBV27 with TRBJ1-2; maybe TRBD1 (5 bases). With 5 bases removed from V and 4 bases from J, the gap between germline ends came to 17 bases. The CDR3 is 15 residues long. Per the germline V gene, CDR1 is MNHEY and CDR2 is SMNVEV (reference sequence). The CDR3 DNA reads TGTGCCAGCAGTACCCATCCCAGGGATGCCTATGGCTACACCTTC. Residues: CASSTHPRDAYGYTF.

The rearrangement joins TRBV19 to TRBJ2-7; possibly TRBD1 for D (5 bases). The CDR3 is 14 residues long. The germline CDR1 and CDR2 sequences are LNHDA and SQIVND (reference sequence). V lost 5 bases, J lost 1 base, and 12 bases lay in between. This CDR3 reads CASSPTDKSYEQYF. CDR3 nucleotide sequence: TGTGCCAGTAGTCCCACGGACAAATCCTACGAGCAGTACTTC.

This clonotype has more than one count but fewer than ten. The CDR3 sequence: CASSLRTGETEAFF. As DNA, the CDR3 is TGTGCCAGCAGTTTAAGGACAGGGGAAACTGAAGCTTTCTTT. This chain joins TRBV12-3 or TRBV12-4 and TRBJ1-1, with 9 bases matching TRBD1. Trimming cost V 2 bases and J 5 bases; bases outside gene matches: 3. The CDR3 contains 14 residues.